The 10 T cell receptor beta chains below come from one sample, sequenced in a study of blood T cell repertoires in COVID-19. Sequencing used immunoSEQ multiplex PCR; TCRdb keeps in-frame clones, though not all of them. Of roughly 410,000 clones in the sample, approximately 91% were seen once. The specimen sequenced was peripheral blood. The receptors come from a woman aged 40 to 50 with COVID-19, enrolled during active disease.

This chain uses TRBV15 with TRBJ2-2; D call uncertain. The CDR3 extends over 12 amino acids. CDR1 and CDR2 (germline): LNHNV, YYDKDF (reference sequence). Trimming took off 3 bases at V and 6 bases at J, with 5 bases between the two ends. The CDR3 DNA sequence: TGTGCCACCAGCAGGCAGGCCGGGGAGCTGTTTTTT. Protein product: CATSRQAGELFF.

Here the CDR3 DNA reads TGTGCCAGCAGCGTAGACCCTACCGTCTCCTACGAGCAGTACTTC. Translation gives CASSVDPTVSYEQYF. The J gene is TRBJ2-7, the V gene TRBV9, with D unclear. Germline-derived CDR1 and CDR2 are SGDLS and YYNGEE. The CDR3 totals 15 residues. Trimming cost V 0 bases and J 0 bases, with 10 bases left between them. Looking up the rest from reference TRBV9 and TRBJ2-7 gives the full variable domain: DSGVTQTPKHLITATGQRVTLRCSPRSGDLSVYWYQQSLDQGLQFLIQYYNGEERAKGNILERFSAQQFPDLHSELNLSSLELGDSALYFCASSVDPTVSYEQYFGPGTRLTVT.

This clone was seen repeatedly, ten times or more. V usage is TRBV11-2 and J usage is TRBJ1-1; no firm D call. There are 13 residues in the CDR3. V lost 6 bases to trimming and J lost 7 bases, with 15 bases between them. Germline lookup yields CDR1 SGHAT and CDR2 FQNNGV. The chain's CDR3 is CASSFDKFREAFF. CDR3 nucleotides: TGTGCCAGCAGTTTCGACAAATTTCGTGAAGCTTTCTTT.

The CDR3 is CASSLRSGRDTEAFF. The CDR3, as DNA: TGTGCCAGCAGCTTAAGGTCAGGGAGGGACACTGAAGCTTTCTTT. The V call is TRBV7-9, the J call TRBJ1-1; D may be TRBD1 (5 bases). The V end lost 2 bases, the J end lost 3 bases, and 13 bases lay between the germline ends. This CDR3 comprises 15 residues. Looked up from germline, CDR1 is SEHNR and CDR2 is FQNEAQ (reference sequence).

The V gene is TRBV2, the J gene TRBJ1-5; the match to TRBD1 covers 7 bases. J gave up 7 bases and V 4 bases, and 7 bases lay outside the gene matches. The CDR3 extends over 14 amino acids. Per the germline V gene, CDR1 is SNHLY and CDR2 is FYNNEI. This chain's CDR3 is CASSVGQGGQPQHF. In DNA form, the CDR3 reads TGTGCCAGCAGTGTCGGACAAGGGGGCCAGCCCCAGCATTTT.

The rearrangement uses TRBV4-3 and TRBJ1-2; 8 bases fit TRBD1. The CDR3 has 13 residues. CDR1 is LGHNA, CDR2 YSLEER, per germline. J was trimmed by 5 bases and V by 4 bases; bases with no gene match: 3. CDR3 sequence: CASSPGQGYGYTF. As DNA, the CDR3 is TGCGCCAGCAGCCCCGGACAGGGTTATGGCTACACCTTC.

This sequence joins TRBV28 and TRBJ2-3; 12 nucleotides match TRBD2. V lost 5 bases and J lost 6; bases outside the gene matches: 6. Germline CDR1 MDHEN, CDR2 SYDVKM. The CDR3 length is 15 residues. CDR3 DNA: TGTGCCAGCAGTCTGACTAGCGGGAGAGAGGATACGCAGTATTTT. Protein sequence: CASSLTSGREDTQYF.

The chain links TRBV6-6 to TRBJ1-1; 8 bases map to TRBD1. CDR3 length equals 15 residues. Trimming cost V 2 bases and J 4 bases; bases outside gene matches: 6. The germline V gene has CDR1 MNHNY and CDR2 SVGAGI (reference sequence). CDR3: CASSYGGQGGTEAFF. The CDR3 bases are TGTGCCAGCAGTTACGGTGGACAGGGCGGCACTGAAGCTTTCTTT.

The chain couples TRBV6-5 to TRBJ1-5; 7 nucleotides match TRBD1. The CDR3 totals 13 residues. Unmatched junction bases numbered 3, after V lost 4 bases and J lost 6 bases. Germline CDR1 and CDR2: MNHEY and SVGAGI. The CDR3, as DNA: TGTGCCAGCAGTTCAACAGGGGTTCAGCCCCAGCATTTT. This sequence encodes CASSSTGVQPQHF.

The chain is built from TRBV25-1 and TRBJ1-2; TRBD1 matches 7 bases. V dropped 2 bases and J dropped 8; count of bases not matched to a gene: 20. This CDR3 has 18 residues. Germline CDR1 is MGHDK and CDR2 is SYGVNS. The CDR3 here is CASSERAGTAVRGRGYTF. The DNA of the CDR3 is TGTGCCAGCAGTGAAAGAGCCGGGACAGCGGTCCGAGGGAGAGGCTACACCTTC.